The 9 T cell receptor beta chains listed next were all sequenced from one sample in a study of blood T cell repertoires in COVID-19. TCRdb's table, derived via immunoSEQ multiplex PCR, lists solely in-frame clones and lacks some. The table includes about 53,000 clones, about 80% detected once. The specimen was peripheral blood. These TCRs come from a human donor in a cohort sampled during active COVID-19.

The chain carries TRBV5-5 and TRBJ1-4; 9 bases align to TRBD1. Germline loops: CDR1 SGHKS, CDR2 YYEKEE (reference sequence). Trimming took 4 bases from V and 7 from J; bases not matched to a gene: 8. The CDR3 sequence is 15 residues long. The CDR3 protein is CASSLSGQGGEKLFF. CDR3 coding DNA: TGTGCCAGCAGCCTATCGGGACAGGGCGGTGAAAAACTGTTTTTT.

The chain links TRBV29-1 to TRBJ1-4; TRBD1 matches 7 bases. The CDR3 is made up of 13 amino acids. Germline CDR1 and CDR2: SQVTM and ANQGSEA. With 7 bases clipped from V and 1 base from J, the junction kept 3 bases outside the gene matches. CDR3 bases: TGCAGCGCTAGGGGGCAAACTAATGAAAAACTGTTTTTT. Its translation: CSARGQTNEKLFF.

The chain is built from TRBV11-2 and TRBJ2-1; D may be TRBD2 (5 bases). The V end lost 0 bases, the J end lost 6 bases, and 12 bases lay between the germline ends. CDR3 size: 15 residues. Germline CDR1 reads SGHAT; CDR2 reads FQNNGV. CDR3 sequence reads: CASSLEPRTGNEQFF. CDR3 DNA sequence: TGTGCCAGCAGCTTAGAACCCAGGACTGGCAATGAGCAGTTCTTC.

The CDR3 nucleotides read TGTGCCAGTAGTCCAGGGACAGGGGCGGCTGGGGCCAACGTCCTGACTTTC. Translation gives CASSPGTGAAGANVLTF. The chain employs TRBV19 and TRBJ2-6, with 10 bases identical to TRBD1. The germline V gene encodes CDR1 LNHDA and CDR2 SQIVND (reference sequence). Losses at the gene ends were 5 bases for V and 2 bases for J; bases not matched to a gene: 6. There are 17 residues in the CDR3.

This sequence joins TRBV6-6 and TRBJ1-5; D is unresolved. This CDR3 has 13 residues. CDR1 is MNHNY, CDR2 SVGAGI, per germline (reference sequence). Trimming removed 4 bases at V and 9 bases at J, with 13 bases between. CDR3 bases: TGTGCCAGCAGTTTATCGAGGTCAACGCCCCAGCATTTT. Residues: CASSLSRSTPQHF.

Only a few counts were recorded for this clone. This chain links TRBV24-1 with TRBJ1-2; maybe TRBD1 (5 bases). Per germline, CDR1 KGHDR and CDR2 SFDVKD. V gave up 9 bases and J gave up 8 bases, with 18 bases separating them. The CDR3 contains 13 residues. DNA for the CDR3: TGTGCCACCCGAGACAGCCTTTCAGGAGGCTACACCTTC. Amino acid sequence: CATRDSLSGGYTF.

The count of this clone is one. The rearrangement joins TRBV30 to TRBJ2-2, with D possibly being TRBD2 (7 bases). V was pared by 3 bases and J by 4 bases, with 15 bases between. The V gene's germline CDR1 is GTSNPN and CDR2 SVGIG (reference sequence). This CDR3 comprises 15 residues. CDR3 sequence (DNA): TGTGCCTGGAGGTATAAGGGGGGGACCACCGGGGAGCTGTTTTTT. Amino acids: CAWRYKGGTTGELFF. The whole variable domain, filled in from reference TRBV30 and TRBJ2-2, reads SQTIHQWPATLVQPVGSPLSLECTVEGTSNPNLYWYRQAAGRGLQLLFYSVGIGQISSEVPQNLSASRPQDRQFILSSKKLLLSDSGFYLCAWRYKGGTTGELFFGEGSRLTVL.

This chain's CDR3 is CASSPRGQTSGRRKTQYF. The CDR3 DNA reads TGTGCCAGCAGTCCAAGGGGACAGACTAGCGGGAGGAGAAAGACCCAGTACTTC. The gene calls are TRBV28 and TRBJ2-5, with TRBD2 matching over 13 bases. CDR1 is MDHEN, CDR2 SYDVKM, per germline. The CDR3 is 18 residues long. Trimming took 5 bases from V and 6 from J; bases not matched to a gene: 15.

V gene TRBV4-2 combines with J gene TRBJ1-2; D gene unclear. CDR3 length: 15 residues. V was cut by 0 bases and J by 7 bases, with 15 bases left in between. Germline-derived CDR1 and CDR2 are LGHNA and YNFKEQ. The CDR3 DNA follows: TGTGCCAGCAGCCAAGATCTTTACAGCTTGGGTGGCTACACCTTC. Residues: CASSQDLYSLGGYTF.